Listed below are T cell receptor beta chains from one sample, sequenced in a study of T cell changes during pregnancy in multiple sclerosis. Repertoires were generated with immunoSEQ multiplex PCR, while TCRdb's copy carries only in-frame clones and drops some. The sample lists around 19,000 clones, around 90% occurring once. Sequenced here: CD8+ T cells from peripheral blood mononuclear cells, sampled in the third trimester of pregnancy. Source of these receptors: a female donor in good health, enrolled as a control in a pregnancy study. Each CDR3 is given with its conserved first and last residue. The order of the fields is CDR3 length, V gene, J gene, CDR3 protein.

cdr3_length: 15; v_call: TRBV6-5; j_call: TRBJ1-2; cdr3_aa: CASSYSIGSNYGYTF
cdr3_length: 15; v_call: TRBV27; j_call: TRBJ2-7; cdr3_aa: CASSAPGQLTNEQYF
cdr3_length: 18; v_call: TRBV9; j_call: TRBJ2-2; cdr3_aa: CASSDPLPQRGRSGELFF
cdr3_length: 15; v_call: TRBV6-5; j_call: TRBJ2-1; cdr3_aa: CASSVQGATSNEQFF
cdr3_length: 17; v_call: TRBV2; j_call: TRBJ2-5; cdr3_aa: CASTVGLAASTQETQYF
cdr3_length: 15; v_call: TRBV19; j_call: TRBJ1-5; cdr3_aa: CASSIGGGASQPQHF
cdr3_length: 15; v_call: TRBV2; j_call: TRBJ2-1; cdr3_aa: CASSGENGRALEQFF
cdr3_length: 15; v_call: TRBV7-2; j_call: TRBJ2-7; cdr3_aa: CASSYYASTGYEQYF
cdr3_length: 13; v_call: TRBV7-9; j_call: TRBJ1-2; cdr3_aa: CASSPPHNYGYTF
cdr3_length: 18; v_call: TRBV4-2; j_call: TRBJ1-5; cdr3_aa: CASSQGGGWVRWDQPQHF
cdr3_length: 15; v_call: TRBV6-4; j_call: TRBJ2-3; cdr3_aa: CASSETSGGTDTQYF
cdr3_length: 13; v_call: TRBV6-5; j_call: TRBJ2-1; cdr3_aa: CASSQTSKVEQFF
cdr3_length: 15; v_call: TRBV5-1; j_call: TRBJ2-7; cdr3_aa: CASSFGLAGSYEQYF
cdr3_length: 15; v_call: TRBV2; j_call: TRBJ2-1; cdr3_aa: CASSAFAGGQNEQFF
cdr3_length: 13; v_call: TRBV7-8; j_call: TRBJ2-7; cdr3_aa: CASTLGTARTVEF
cdr3_length: 16; v_call: TRBV4-2; j_call: TRBJ2-1; cdr3_aa: CASRHQSKRGGAEQFF
cdr3_length: 13; v_call: TRBV29-1; j_call: TRBJ2-7; cdr3_aa: CSVRLAEAYEQYF
cdr3_length: 14; v_call: TRBV7-9; j_call: TRBJ2-1; cdr3_aa: CASSLAEIGNEQFF
cdr3_length: 13; v_call: TRBV15; j_call: TRBJ2-1; cdr3_aa: CATSRGRGNEQFF
cdr3_length: 18; v_call: TRBV7-6; j_call: TRBJ2-6; cdr3_aa: CASSLLPRGISGANVLTF
cdr3_length: 17; v_call: TRBV2; j_call: TRBJ1-1; cdr3_aa: CASSEVWFGTANTEAFF
cdr3_length: 12; v_call: TRBV6-1; j_call: TRBJ2-3; cdr3_aa: CASSEDFDTQYF
cdr3_length: 12; v_call: TRBV6-4; j_call: TRBJ2-1; cdr3_aa: CASSEPPGQQFF
cdr3_length: 17; v_call: TRBV7-8; j_call: TRBJ2-7; cdr3_aa: CASSLGPIGMRSYEQYF
cdr3_length: 16; v_call: TRBV18; j_call: TRBJ2-6; cdr3_aa: CASSPPSGPGANVLTF
cdr3_length: 19; v_call: TRBV14; j_call: TRBJ1-1; cdr3_aa: CASSQDLAAALQGNTEAFF
cdr3_length: 15; v_call: TRBV19; j_call: TRBJ1-5; cdr3_aa: CASSINPGGAQPQHF
cdr3_length: 15; v_call: TRBV11-2; j_call: TRBJ2-7; cdr3_aa: CASSPPPSGAYEQYF
cdr3_length: 15; v_call: TRBV6-5; j_call: TRBJ2-1; cdr3_aa: CASRAGTGVYNEQFF
cdr3_length: 18; v_call: TRBV2; j_call: TRBJ2-5; cdr3_aa: CASSGSIRTSGRAKTQYF
cdr3_length: 13; v_call: TRBV7-3; j_call: TRBJ2-1; cdr3_aa: CASSPMLSGGQFF
cdr3_length: 15; v_call: TRBV6-4; j_call: TRBJ2-1; cdr3_aa: CASSDQAGGPNEQFF
cdr3_length: 14; v_call: TRBV6-5; j_call: TRBJ1-4; cdr3_aa: CASSYEATNEKLFF
cdr3_length: 15; v_call: TRBV15; j_call: TRBJ1-1; cdr3_aa: CATSSSRGPNTEAFF
cdr3_length: 15; v_call: TRBV6-6; j_call: TRBJ2-7; cdr3_aa: CASNQLGTVDYEQYF
cdr3_length: 15; v_call: TRBV6-1; j_call: TRBJ1-2; cdr3_aa: CASSAVQGRDKGYTF
cdr3_length: 16; v_call: TRBV27; j_call: TRBJ1-1; cdr3_aa: CASSSWTGGMNTEAFF
cdr3_length: 16; v_call: TRBV2; j_call: TRBJ1-1; cdr3_aa: CASSDGRGRITTEAFF
cdr3_length: 15; v_call: TRBV6-5; j_call: TRBJ1-2; cdr3_aa: CASSYSGGADYGYTF
cdr3_length: 14; v_call: TRBV5-6; j_call: TRBJ1-2; cdr3_aa: CASSFRTGRYGYTF
cdr3_length: 17; v_call: TRBV16; j_call: TRBJ2-7; cdr3_aa: CASSQSLAVLPSYEQYF
cdr3_length: 18; v_call: TRBV30; j_call: TRBJ2-1; cdr3_aa: CAWNGLAGHTPSYNEQFF
cdr3_length: 17; v_call: TRBV27; j_call: TRBJ2-6; cdr3_aa: CASSYGTSNSGANVLTF
cdr3_length: 14; v_call: TRBV27; j_call: TRBJ1-2; cdr3_aa: CASSAGVPNYGYTF
cdr3_length: 13; v_call: TRBV19; j_call: TRBJ2-1; cdr3_aa: CASSRDIYNEQFF
cdr3_length: 16; v_call: TRBV28; j_call: TRBJ2-3; cdr3_aa: CASSPTALGPGDTQYF
cdr3_length: 19; v_call: TRBV12-5; j_call: TRBJ2-1; cdr3_aa: CASGLGGREGRGPNNEQFF
cdr3_length: 14; v_call: TRBV29-1; j_call: TRBJ2-7; cdr3_aa: CSTSGTGYDYEQYF